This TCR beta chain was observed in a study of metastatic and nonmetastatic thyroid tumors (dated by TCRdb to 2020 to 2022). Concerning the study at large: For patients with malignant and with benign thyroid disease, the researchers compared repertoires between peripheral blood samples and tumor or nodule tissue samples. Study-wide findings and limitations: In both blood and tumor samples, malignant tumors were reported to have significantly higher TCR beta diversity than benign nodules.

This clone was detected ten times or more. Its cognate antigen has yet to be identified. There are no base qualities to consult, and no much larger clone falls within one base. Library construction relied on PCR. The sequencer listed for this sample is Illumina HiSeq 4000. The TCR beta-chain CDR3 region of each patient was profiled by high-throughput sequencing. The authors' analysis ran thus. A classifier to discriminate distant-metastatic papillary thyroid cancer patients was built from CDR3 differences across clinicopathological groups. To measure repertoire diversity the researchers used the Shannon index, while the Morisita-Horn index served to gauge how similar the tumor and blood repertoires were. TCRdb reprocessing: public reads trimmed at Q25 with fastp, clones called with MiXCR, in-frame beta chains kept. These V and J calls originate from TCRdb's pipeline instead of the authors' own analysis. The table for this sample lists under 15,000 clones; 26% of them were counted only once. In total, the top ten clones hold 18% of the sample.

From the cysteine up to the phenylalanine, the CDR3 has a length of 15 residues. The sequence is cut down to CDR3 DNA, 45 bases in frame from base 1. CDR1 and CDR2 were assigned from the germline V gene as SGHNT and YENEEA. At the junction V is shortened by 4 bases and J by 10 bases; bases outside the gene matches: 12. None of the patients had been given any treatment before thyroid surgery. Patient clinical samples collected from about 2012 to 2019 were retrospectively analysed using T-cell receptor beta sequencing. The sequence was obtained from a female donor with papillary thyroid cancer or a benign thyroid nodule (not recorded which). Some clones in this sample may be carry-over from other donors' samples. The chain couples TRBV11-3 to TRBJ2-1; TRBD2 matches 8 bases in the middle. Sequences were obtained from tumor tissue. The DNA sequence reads TGTGCCAGCAGCTCCTTCGGGGGGGGAACTAGCGAGCAGTTCTTC. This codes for CASSSFGGGTSEQFF.